The sequence of this TCR beta chain was determined in a study of blood T cell repertoires in COVID-19. Across the study: From the United States, Italy and Spain came samples of acute and convalescent COVID-19. PBMCs, B-cell-depleted T cells, or T cells were the source of the cDNA or gDNA that made up the material.

Germline CDR1 and CDR2: GTSNPN and SVGIG (reference sequence). J gave up 7 bases and V 3 bases, and 11 bases lay outside the gene matches. This CDR3 is 14 amino acids long. Methods used by the authors: Researchers report that nucleated cell counts were estimated from reference gene primer amplification. The repertoire was sequenced with immunoSEQ multiplex PCR; TCRdb's copy has only in-frame clones and lacks some. D and trimming were read from the DNA, whereas the V and J calls and clone size are those reported in that table. The data hold some 120,000 clones, with roughly four fifths observed a single time.

This receptor was taken from a man in his sixties with acute or convalescent COVID-19. The chain employs TRBV30 and TRBJ1-2, with 7 bases that match TRBD1. Sequences were obtained from peripheral blood. This CDR3 is CAWRATGNMRGYTF. The CDR3 DNA is TGTGCCTGGAGGGCGACAGGGAATATGCGTGGCTACACCTTC.